This T cell receptor (beta chain) was obtained from a study of shared clonotypes between healthy human individuals. Whole-study results and caveats: All-four-donor shared clonotypes had higher generation probabilities than non-shared clonotypes did. Limited genetic and exposure-history diversity came from having few donors.

Clones were read by immunoSEQ multiplex PCR, and TCRdb kept only the in-frame ones, dropping some. The sample contains around 200,000 clones, 66% of which appear only once. The germline gives CDR1 SGDLS, CDR2 YYNGEE. The V and J ends lost 2 bases and 2 bases respectively, with 16 bases between them. CDR3 length equals 17 residues. With respect to this clone: Its matching antigen is unknown.

The receptor's source is a man aged 25 to 40 in good health. The sequencing input was memory CD4+ T cells sorted from blood. The subset: CD45RA-negative fraction. The chain has TRBV9 and TRBJ2-2, with D maybe TRBD2 (6 bases). Here the CDR3 DNA reads TGTGCCAGCAGCGTCGGCGGGACGACATTAAACACCGGGGAGCTGTTTTTT. Translated, it gives CASSVGGTTLNTGELFF.